This is a list of T cell receptor beta chains from one sample in a study of shared clonotypes between healthy human individuals. Data came from immunoSEQ multiplex PCR; TCRdb stores just in-frame clones and leaves some out. The sample holds roughly 1.4 million clones; 97% to 99% are singletons and the top ten take roughly 0.36%. Sequencing was carried out using naive CD4+ T cells sorted from blood. The receptor source for this set is a man aged 30 to 39 in good health. CDR3s leave out the opening cysteine and the closing phenylalanine or tryptophan.

>TRBV27
ASSPRGTGVRETQY
>TRBV7-2
ASSLAPPSVSSYNEQF
>TRBV25-1
AIMSSYNEQF
>TRBV19
ASSLGLNQPQH
>TRBV5-1
ASSLSEIRQDYEQY
>TRBV6-5
ASISGRSSYNEQF
>TRBV14
ASSPRAQGEQF
>TRBV25-1
ASSETRTGPFQETQY
>TRBV28
ASRPSPRNGYT
>TRBV6-5
ASSWTVTSNYGYT
>TRBV20-1
SAAQETQY
>TRBV5-1
ASSLESRVGDTQY
>TRBV21-1
ASSKGKAGGNPDTEAF
>TRBV18
ASSPTDYYRSYEQY
>TRBV2
ASSVPSVKYNEQF
>TRBV30
AWSVKTTGAF
>TRBV7-9
ASSLASGTAF
>TRBV19
ASRLFNQPQH
>TRBV27
ASSSDRAGPQH
>TRBV5-1
ASRNQGGTTTDTQY
>TRBV12-5
ASGLNQGFDNEQF
>TRBV4-1
ASSLRTSGSVYEQY
>TRBV11-3
ASSRPSGGEQF
>TRBV9
ASSPFGAGVDNEQF
>TRBV6-5
ASSGGQGFHEQY
>TRBV5-1
ASSLEARQGAEEQY
>TRBV7-2
ASSHSSYEQY
>TRBV11-2
ASTSSGGASNTEAF
>TRBV7-9
ASSFVAGAPQETQY
>TRBV27
ASRPSAAYGYT
>TRBV6-1
ASSEVRDTQY
>TRBV18
ASHRDRAYEQY
>TRBV7-6
ASGSSSTGELF
>TRBV25-1
ASRDRVPNTGELF
>TRBV7-9
ASSRGQIYYEQY
>TRBV18
ASSPPEGPRNQPQH
>TRBV5-4
ASSGAGDITDTQY